This passage covers 10 T cell receptor beta chains from one sample sequenced in a study of blood T cells in healthy people across ages. The second PCR ran about 6 to 11 cycles with a sample-barcoded 5' primer and J-beta primers. MiXCR was run by TCRdb on the 5' RACE reads, yielding one entry per CDR3 protein. The sample lists under 2 million distinct CDR3 sequences; roughly 32% were seen once. The material sequenced was blood. The receptors come from a woman between 25 and 40 years old in good health.

CDR3 sequence: CASSTDRNEQYF. The DNA for the CDR3 is TGTGCCAGCAGCACGGATCGGAACGAGCAGTACTTC. The rearrangement uses TRBV9 and TRBJ2-7; D is undetermined. In germline, CDR1 is SGDLS, CDR2 YYNGEE. V was trimmed by 4 bases and J by 5 bases, leaving 10 bases between them. The CDR3 covers 12 residues.

The chain couples TRBV30 to TRBJ1-2; D perhaps matches TRBD1 (6 bases). This CDR3 comprises 17 residues. V shed 4 bases and J shed 8 bases, with 29 bases lying between them. Germline-derived CDR1 and CDR2 are GTSNPN and SVGIG (reference sequence). CDR3 amino acids: CAWTRGGPQGSGNGYTF. The CDR3 coding sequence is TGTGCCTGGACCAGAGGGGGGCCGCAGGGATCGGGTAACGGCTACACCTTC.

The chain employs TRBV7-2 and TRBJ1-4; D is undetermined. Trimming removed 1 base from V and 5 bases from J, with 5 bases in between. Germline CDR1 SGHTA, CDR2 FQGNSA. This CDR3 comprises 13 residues. CDR3 residues: CASSLVWNEKLFF. The CDR3 DNA reads as TGTGCCAGCAGCTTAGTCTGGAATGAAAAACTGTTTTTT.

This sequence joins TRBV27 and TRBJ2-7; TRBD1 aligns across 8 bases. The CDR3 loop spans 15 amino acids. Trimming at V came to 5 bases and at J to 5 bases, leaving 11 bases not matched to a gene. Per germline, CDR1 MNHEY and CDR2 SMNVEV (reference sequence). The CDR3 nucleotides are TGTGCCAGCAGTCCCTTCAGGGGGCGATCCCACGAGCAGTACTTC. This sequence encodes CASSPFRGRSHEQYF.

This clonotype was seen a handful of times. V and J are TRBV5-1 and TRBJ1-2; D gene ambiguous. Per the germline V gene, CDR1 is SGHRS and CDR2 is YFSETQ. There are 15 residues in the CDR3. The V end was cut by 0 bases, the J end by 2 bases, with 11 bases between. CDR3 sequence (DNA): TGCGCCAGCAGCTTGGCGGGTTACCTAAACTATGGCTACACCTTC. This encodes CASSLAGYLNYGYTF.

The V gene is TRBV4-1, the J gene TRBJ2-2; D is perhaps TRBD2 (5 bases). Trimming cost V 3 bases and J 2 bases, with 10 bases left between them. Germline CDR1 and CDR2: MGHRA and YSYEKL. This CDR3 has 15 amino acids. The DNA of the CDR3 is TGCGCCAGCAGCCACCGGGGTTCAAACACCGGGGAGCTGTTTTTT. Its translation is CASSHRGSNTGELFF.

This clonotype was found a few times. This chain uses TRBV5-1 with TRBJ1-4; 7 bases line up with TRBD1. The V and J ends lost 4 bases and 7 bases, in that order; junction bases with no gene match: 7. Germline CDR1 and CDR2: SGHRS and YFSETQ. The CDR3 loop spans 14 amino acids. The CDR3 protein is CASSTTGTAEKLFF. Here the CDR3 DNA reads TGCGCCAGCAGCACGACCGGGACAGCTGAAAAACTGTTTTTT.

V usage is TRBV2 and J usage is TRBJ2-3; unclear D gene. V gave up 3 bases and J gave up 3 bases, with 13 bases separating them. Germline V gene lookup returns CDR1 SNHLY and CDR2 FYNNEI. The CDR3 has 15 residues. The CDR3 DNA reads TGTGCCAGCAGTGAGGACCGGATAGAGACAGATACGCAGTATTTT. This encodes CASSEDRIETDTQYF.

This clonotype occurred a few times. The chain links TRBV5-4 to TRBJ2-3; the match to TRBD2 covers 8 bases. Unmatched junction bases numbered 10, after V lost 10 bases and J lost 3 bases. Germline values: CDR1 SGHNT, CDR2 YYREEE (reference sequence). This CDR3 is built from 14 residues. In DNA form, the CDR3 reads TGTGCCGCGGGAGGACCCCCAACAACAGATACGCAGTATTTT. Amino acid sequence: CAAGGPPTTDTQYF.

Of note for this clonotype: An end of the junction differs from the germline gene, which may be a read error. The rearrangement links TRBV5-1 to TRBJ2-5, with 11 nucleotides matching TRBD2. The CDR3 loop spans 16 amino acids. Germline assignment: CDR1 SGHRS and CDR2 YFSETQ. CDR3 coding DNA: TGCGCCAGCAGCTTGGCTAGCGGGGGGCCCCAAGAGGCCCAGTACTTC. Translation: CASSLASGGPQEAQYF.